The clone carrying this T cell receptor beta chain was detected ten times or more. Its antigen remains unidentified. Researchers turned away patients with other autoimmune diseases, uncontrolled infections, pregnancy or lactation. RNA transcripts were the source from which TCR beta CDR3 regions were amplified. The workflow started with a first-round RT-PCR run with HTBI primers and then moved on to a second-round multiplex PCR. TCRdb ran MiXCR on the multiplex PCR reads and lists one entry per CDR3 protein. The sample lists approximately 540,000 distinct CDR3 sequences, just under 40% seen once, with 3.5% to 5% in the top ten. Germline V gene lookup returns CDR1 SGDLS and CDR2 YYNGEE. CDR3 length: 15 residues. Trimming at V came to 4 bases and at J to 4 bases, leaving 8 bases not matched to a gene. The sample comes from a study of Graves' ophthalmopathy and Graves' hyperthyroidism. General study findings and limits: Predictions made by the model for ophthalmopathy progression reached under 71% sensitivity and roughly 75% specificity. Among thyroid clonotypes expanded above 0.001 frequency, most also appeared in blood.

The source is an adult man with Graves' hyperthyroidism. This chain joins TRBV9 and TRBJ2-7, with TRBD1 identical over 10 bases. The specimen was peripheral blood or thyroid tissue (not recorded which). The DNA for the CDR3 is TGTGCCAGCAGCTCGGGACAGGGGACCATATACGAGCAGTACTTC. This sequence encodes CASSSGQGTIYEQYF.